One sample yielded the 5 T cell receptor beta chains listed below, sequenced in a study of shared clonotypes between healthy human individuals. Measured with immunoSEQ multiplex PCR; TCRdb has only the in-frame clones, and not every one. The repertoire includes over 400,000 clones, about 78% of them detected once, and approximately 12% sits in the top ten. The sample taken for sequencing was PBMCs. All receptors derive from a woman in her forties in good health. Some clones in this sample may be carry-over from other donors' samples.

The count of this clone is one. The CDR3 is CASSAPGHEKLFF. In DNA form, the CDR3 reads TGTGCCAGCAGTGCCCCGGGACATGAAAAACTGTTTTTT. V and J are TRBV25-1 and TRBJ1-4; a weak D match, TRBD1 (5 bases). The CDR3 is made up of 13 amino acids. V gave up 4 bases and J gave up 6 bases, with 9 bases separating them. Germline CDR1 MGHDK, CDR2 SYGVNS.

A single count supports this clone. The V and J genes are TRBV5-4 and TRBJ2-1; 7 bases match TRBD2. The CDR3 runs to 17 residues. V dropped 0 bases and J dropped 4; count of bases not matched to a gene: 10. Germline CDR1 reads SGHNT; CDR2 reads YYREEE (reference sequence). The CDR3 sequence: CASSLGGAGMVYNEQFF. CDR3 in DNA: TGTGCCAGCAGCTTGGGAGGAGCGGGAATGGTGTACAATGAGCAGTTCTTC.

This chain links TRBV18 with TRBJ1-1; D remains ambiguous. Trimming cost V 2 bases and J 4 bases, with 14 bases left between them. CDR1 and CDR2 from the germline V gene are KGHSH and LQKENI. The CDR3 is made up of 15 amino acids. Here the CDR3 reads CASSPVRGEGTEAFF. For the CDR3, the DNA is TGTGCCAGCTCACCAGTCCGGGGAGAGGGCACTGAAGCTTTCTTT.

The J gene is TRBJ2-2, the V gene TRBV21-1; the D call in the table, TRBD2, was not verified against the DNA. TRBV21-1 is a recognized pseudogene. The CDR3 has 19 residues. Here the CDR3 reads CASSKDRLAGVADTGELFF. For the CDR3, the DNA is TGTGCCAGCAGCAAAGATCGACTAGCGGGAGTAGCGGACACCGGGGAGCTGTTTTTT.

The rearrangement links TRBV4-2 to TRBJ2-5; possible D gene TRBD2, 6 bases. The J call may be wrong; the DNA end is better matched by TRBJ2-7. This CDR3 contains 14 residues. Germline V gene sequence: CDR1 LGHNA, CDR2 YNFKEQ. CDR3 amino acids: CASSGLGGSYEQYF. The CDR3 nucleotides read TGTGCCAGCAGCGGTCTCGGGGGCTCCTACGAGCAGTACTTC.